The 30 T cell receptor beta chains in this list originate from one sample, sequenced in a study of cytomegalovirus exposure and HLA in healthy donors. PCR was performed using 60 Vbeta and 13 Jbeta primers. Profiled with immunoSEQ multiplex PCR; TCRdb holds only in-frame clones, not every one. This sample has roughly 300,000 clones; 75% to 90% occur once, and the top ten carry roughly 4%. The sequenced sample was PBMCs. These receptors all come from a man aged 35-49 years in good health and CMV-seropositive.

CDR3 protein: CASSLEPGGRGTDTQYF. The CDR3 DNA follows: TGTGCCAGCAGCTTAGAACCGGGAGGGAGAGGGACAGATACGCAGTATTTT. The rearrangement joins TRBV7-4 to TRBJ2-3, with TRBD2 identical over 8 bases. The CDR3 loop spans 17 amino acids. Per germline, CDR1 SGHVT and CDR2 SQSDAQ. Trimming at V came to 1 base and at J to 3 bases, leaving 9 bases not matched to a gene.

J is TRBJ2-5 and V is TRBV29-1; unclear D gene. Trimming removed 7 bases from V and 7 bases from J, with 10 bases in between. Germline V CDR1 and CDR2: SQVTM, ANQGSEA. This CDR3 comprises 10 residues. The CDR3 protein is CSDPYGTQYF. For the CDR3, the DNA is TGCAGCGACCCGTACGGGACCCAGTACTTC.

CDR3 in amino acids: CASSFLGTNTGELFF. The CDR3 nucleotides are TGTGCCAGCAGCTTCCTCGGGACGAACACCGGGGAGCTGTTTTTT. The chain is built from TRBV5-4 and TRBJ2-2, with D perhaps matching TRBD2 (5 bases). Trimming cost V 2 bases and J 0 bases, with 8 bases left between them. Germline V gene sequence: CDR1 SGHNT, CDR2 YYREEE (reference sequence). This CDR3 comprises 15 residues.

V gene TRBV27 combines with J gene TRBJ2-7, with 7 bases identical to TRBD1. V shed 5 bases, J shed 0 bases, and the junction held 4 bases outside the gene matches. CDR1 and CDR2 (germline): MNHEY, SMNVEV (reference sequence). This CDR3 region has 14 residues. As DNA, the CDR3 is TGTGCCAGCAGTCGACAGGGATCCTCCTACGAGCAGTACTTC. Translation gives CASSRQGSSYEQYF.

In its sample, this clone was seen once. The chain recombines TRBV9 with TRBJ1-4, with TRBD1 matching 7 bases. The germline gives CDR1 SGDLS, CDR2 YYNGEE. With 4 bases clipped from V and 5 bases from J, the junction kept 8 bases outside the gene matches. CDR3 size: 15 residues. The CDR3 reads CASSRTGNANEKLFF. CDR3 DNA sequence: TGTGCCAGCAGCCGGACAGGAAATGCGAATGAAAAACTGTTTTTT.

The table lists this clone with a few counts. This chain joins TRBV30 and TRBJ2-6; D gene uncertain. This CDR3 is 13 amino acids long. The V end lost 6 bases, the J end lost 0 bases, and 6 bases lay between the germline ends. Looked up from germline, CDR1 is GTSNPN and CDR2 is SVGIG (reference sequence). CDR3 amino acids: CACDSSGANVLTF. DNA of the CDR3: TGTGCCTGCGATAGCTCTGGGGCCAACGTCCTGACTTTC.

The CDR3 region is CASSFVVYGDEKLFF. CDR3 nucleotides: TGTGCCAGCAGCTTCGTAGTATACGGAGATGAAAAACTGTTTTTT. V usage is TRBV7-2 and J usage is TRBJ1-4; no firm D call. V lost 3 bases to trimming and J lost 6 bases, with 14 bases between them. This CDR3 is built from 15 residues. Germline V gives CDR1 SGHTA, CDR2 FQGNSA.

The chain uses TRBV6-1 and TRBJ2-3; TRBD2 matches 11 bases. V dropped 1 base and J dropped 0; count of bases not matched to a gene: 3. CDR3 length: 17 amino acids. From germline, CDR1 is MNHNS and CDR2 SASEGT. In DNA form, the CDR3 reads TGTGCCAGCAGTGAAGTGGCTAGCGGGGGGAGCACAGATACGCAGTATTTT. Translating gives CASSEVASGGSTDTQYF.

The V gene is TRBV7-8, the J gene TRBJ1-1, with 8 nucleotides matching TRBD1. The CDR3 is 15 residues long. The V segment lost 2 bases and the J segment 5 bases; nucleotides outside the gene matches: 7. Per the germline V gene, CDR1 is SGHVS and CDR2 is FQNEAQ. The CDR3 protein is CASSLRTGGRTEAFF. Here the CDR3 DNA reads TGTGCCAGCAGCTTAAGAACAGGGGGTAGGACTGAAGCTTTCTTT.

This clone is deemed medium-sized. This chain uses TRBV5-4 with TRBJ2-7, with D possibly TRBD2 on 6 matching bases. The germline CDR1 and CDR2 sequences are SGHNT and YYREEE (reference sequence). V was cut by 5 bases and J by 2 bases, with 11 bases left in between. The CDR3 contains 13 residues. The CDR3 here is CASRPGEAYEQYF. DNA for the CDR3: TGTGCCAGCAGACCGGGAGAGGCCTACGAGCAGTACTTC.

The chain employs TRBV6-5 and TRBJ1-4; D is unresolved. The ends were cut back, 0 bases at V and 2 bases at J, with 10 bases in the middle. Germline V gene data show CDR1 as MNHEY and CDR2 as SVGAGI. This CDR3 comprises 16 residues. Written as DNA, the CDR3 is TGTGCCAGCAGTTACTCCAGGCCCAAGACTAATGAAAAACTGTTTTTT. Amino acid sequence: CASSYSRPKTNEKLFF.

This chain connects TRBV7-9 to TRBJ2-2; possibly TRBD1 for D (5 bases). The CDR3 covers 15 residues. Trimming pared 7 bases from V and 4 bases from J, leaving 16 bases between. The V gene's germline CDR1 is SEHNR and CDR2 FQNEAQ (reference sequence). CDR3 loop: CASKGFETATGELFF. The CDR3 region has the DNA TGTGCCAGCAAGGGGTTTGAGACGGCCACCGGGGAGCTGTTTTTT.

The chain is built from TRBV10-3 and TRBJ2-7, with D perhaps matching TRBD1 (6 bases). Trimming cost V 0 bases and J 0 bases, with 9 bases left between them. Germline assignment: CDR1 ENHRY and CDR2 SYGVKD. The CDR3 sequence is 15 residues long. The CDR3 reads CAISESGTSSYEQYF. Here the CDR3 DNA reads TGTGCCATCAGTGAGTCGGGGACATCCTCCTACGAGCAGTACTTC.

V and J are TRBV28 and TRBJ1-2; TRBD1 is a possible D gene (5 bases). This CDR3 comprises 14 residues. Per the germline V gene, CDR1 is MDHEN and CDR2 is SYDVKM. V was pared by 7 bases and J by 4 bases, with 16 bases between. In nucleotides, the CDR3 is TGTGCCAGCACACTGTGGGGGGACGGCTATGGCTACACCTTC. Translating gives CASTLWGDGYGYTF.

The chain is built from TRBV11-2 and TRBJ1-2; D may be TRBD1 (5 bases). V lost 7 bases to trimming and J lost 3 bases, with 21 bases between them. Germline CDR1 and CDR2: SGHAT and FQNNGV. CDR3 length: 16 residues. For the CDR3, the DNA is TGTGCCAGCAACCCGCCTTTTGGGGGAGGGGACTATGGCTACACCTTC. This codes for CASNPPFGGGDYGYTF. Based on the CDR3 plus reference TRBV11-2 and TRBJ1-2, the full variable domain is EAGVAQSPRYKIIEKRQSVAFWCNPISGHATLYWYQQILGQGPKLLIQFQNNGVVDDSQLPKDRFSAERLKGVDSTLKIQPAKLEDSAVYLCASNPPFGGGDYGYTFGSGTRLTVV.

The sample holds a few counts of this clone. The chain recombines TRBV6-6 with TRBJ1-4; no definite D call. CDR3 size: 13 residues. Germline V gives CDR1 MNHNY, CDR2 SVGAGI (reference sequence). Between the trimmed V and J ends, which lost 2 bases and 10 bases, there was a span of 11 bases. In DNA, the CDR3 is TGTGCCAGCAGTTACGCCGACCGAGGAAAACTGTTTTTT. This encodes CASSYADRGKLFF.

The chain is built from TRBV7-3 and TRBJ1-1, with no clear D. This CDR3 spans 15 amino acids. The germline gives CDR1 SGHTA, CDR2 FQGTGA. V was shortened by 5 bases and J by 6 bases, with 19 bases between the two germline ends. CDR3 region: CASSVYPGLLAEAFF. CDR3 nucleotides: TGTGCCAGCAGCGTATATCCAGGACTCCTGGCTGAAGCTTTCTTT.

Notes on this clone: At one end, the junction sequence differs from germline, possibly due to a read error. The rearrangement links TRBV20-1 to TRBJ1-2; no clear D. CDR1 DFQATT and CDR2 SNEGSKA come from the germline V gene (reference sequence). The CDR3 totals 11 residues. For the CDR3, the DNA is TGCAGTGCTAGAGATTTCCAGGAATACGGCTTC. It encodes CSARDFQEYGF.

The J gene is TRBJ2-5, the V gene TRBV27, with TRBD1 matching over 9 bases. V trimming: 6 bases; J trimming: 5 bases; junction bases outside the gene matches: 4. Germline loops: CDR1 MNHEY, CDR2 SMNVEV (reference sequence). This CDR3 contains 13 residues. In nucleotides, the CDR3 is TGTGCCAGCAGCCGGGACAGGGCGGAGACCCAGTACTTC. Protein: CASSRDRAETQYF.

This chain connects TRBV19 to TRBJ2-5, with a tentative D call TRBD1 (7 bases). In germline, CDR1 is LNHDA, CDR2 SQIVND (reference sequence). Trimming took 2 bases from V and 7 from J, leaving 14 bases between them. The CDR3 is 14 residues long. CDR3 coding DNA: TGTGCCAGTAGTATAAGAGGGACAGCGGGGACCCAGTACTTC. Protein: CASSIRGTAGTQYF.

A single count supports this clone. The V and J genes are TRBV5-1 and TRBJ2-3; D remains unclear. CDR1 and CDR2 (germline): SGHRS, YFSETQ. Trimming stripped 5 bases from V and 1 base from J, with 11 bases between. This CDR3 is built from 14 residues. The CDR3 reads CASRSGSRTDTQYF. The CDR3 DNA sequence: TGCGCCAGCAGGTCTGGCTCCCGCACAGATACGCAGTATTTT. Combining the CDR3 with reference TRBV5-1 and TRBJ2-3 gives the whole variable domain KAGVTQTPRYLIKTRGQQVTLSCSPISGHRSVSWYQQTPGQGLQFLFEYFSETQRNKGNFPGRFSGRQFSNSRSEMNVSTLELGDSALYLCASRSGSRTDTQYFGPGTRLTVL.

The CDR3 DNA is TGTGCCAGCAGCTCCAGGACAGTCGATACGCAGTATTTT. It yields the protein CASSSRTVDTQYF. The V call is TRBV11-3, the J call TRBJ2-3; maybe TRBD1 (6 bases). Between the trimmed V and J ends, which lost 4 bases and 6 bases, there was a span of 11 bases. The germline V gene has CDR1 SGHNT and CDR2 YENEEA. This CDR3 region has 13 residues.

The CDR3 loop is CASSLMLGQPSPSYEQYF. In DNA form, the CDR3 reads TGTGCCAGCAGCTTAATGTTGGGACAGCCCTCACCATCCTACGAGCAGTACTTC. The rearrangement joins TRBV7-8 to TRBJ2-7; 7 bases align to TRBD1. CDR1 SGHVS and CDR2 FQNEAQ come from the germline V gene. The CDR3 has 18 residues. After removal of 2 bases from V and 1 base from J, the junction contained 14 bases not matched to a gene.

CDR3 bases: TGTGCCAGCAGCGCGACTAGCGGGAGCTTTGGTGAGCAGTTCTTC. Encoded protein: CASSATSGSFGEQFF. The genes are TRBV7-8 and TRBJ2-1; TRBD2 matches 12 bases. Per the germline V gene, CDR1 is SGHVS and CDR2 is FQNEAQ. This CDR3 region has 15 residues. With V trimmed by 5 bases and J by 9 bases, 8 bases remained unmatched. Supplemented by reference TRBV7-8 and TRBJ2-1, the full variable domain reads GAGVSQSPRYKVAKRGQDVALRCDPISGHVSLFWYQQALGQGPEFLTYFQNEAQLDKSGLPSDRFFAERPEGSVSTLKIQRTQQEDSAVYLCASSATSGSFGEQFFGPGTRLTVL.

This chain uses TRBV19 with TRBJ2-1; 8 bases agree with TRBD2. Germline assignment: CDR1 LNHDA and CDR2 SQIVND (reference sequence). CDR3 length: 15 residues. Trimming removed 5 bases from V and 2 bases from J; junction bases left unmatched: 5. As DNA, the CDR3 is TGTGCCAGTAGTTCTGGGCGGGAGGCCTACAATGAGCAGTTCTTC. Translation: CASSSGREAYNEQFF.

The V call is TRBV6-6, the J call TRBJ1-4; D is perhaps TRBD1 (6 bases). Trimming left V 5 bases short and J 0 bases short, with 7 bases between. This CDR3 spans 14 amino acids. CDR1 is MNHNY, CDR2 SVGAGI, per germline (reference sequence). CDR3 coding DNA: TGTGCCAGCAGTCGGACAGCAACTAATGAAAAACTGTTTTTT. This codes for CASSRTATNEKLFF.

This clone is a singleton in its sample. The CDR3 loop is CASRWASDYEQYF. The CDR3 DNA follows: TGTGCCAGCAGATGGGCTAGCGACTACGAGCAGTACTTC. The J gene is TRBJ2-7, the V gene TRBV27, with D possibly TRBD2 on 6 matching bases. CDR1 and CDR2 from the germline V gene are MNHEY and SMNVEV (reference sequence). Deletions cut 6 bases from V and 3 bases from J, with 12 bases between. CDR3 length equals 13 residues.

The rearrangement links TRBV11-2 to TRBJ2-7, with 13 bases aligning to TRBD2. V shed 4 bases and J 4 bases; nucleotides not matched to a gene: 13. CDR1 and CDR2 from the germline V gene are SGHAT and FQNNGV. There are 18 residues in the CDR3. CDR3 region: CASSSGLAGVERPYEQYF. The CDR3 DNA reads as TGTGCCAGCAGCTCAGGACTAGCGGGAGTGGAAAGGCCGTACGAGCAGTACTTC.

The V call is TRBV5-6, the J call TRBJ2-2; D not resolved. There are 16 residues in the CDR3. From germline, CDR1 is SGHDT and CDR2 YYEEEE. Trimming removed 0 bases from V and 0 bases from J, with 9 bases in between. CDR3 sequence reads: CASSLVQIANTGELFF. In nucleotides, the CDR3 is TGTGCCAGCAGCTTGGTACAGATCGCGAACACCGGGGAGCTGTTTTTT.

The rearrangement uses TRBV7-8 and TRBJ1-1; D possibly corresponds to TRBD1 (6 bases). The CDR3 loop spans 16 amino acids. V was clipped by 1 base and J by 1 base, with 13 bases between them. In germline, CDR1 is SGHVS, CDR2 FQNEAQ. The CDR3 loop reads CASSLGFRGKNTEAFF. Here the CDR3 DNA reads TGTGCCAGCAGCTTAGGGTTTAGGGGGAAGAACACTGAAGCTTTCTTT. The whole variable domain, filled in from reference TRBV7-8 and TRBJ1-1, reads GAGVSQSPRYKVAKRGQDVALRCDPISGHVSLFWYQQALGQGPEFLTYFQNEAQLDKSGLPSDRFFAERPEGSVSTLKIQRTQQEDSAVYLCASSLGFRGKNTEAFFGQGTRLTVV.